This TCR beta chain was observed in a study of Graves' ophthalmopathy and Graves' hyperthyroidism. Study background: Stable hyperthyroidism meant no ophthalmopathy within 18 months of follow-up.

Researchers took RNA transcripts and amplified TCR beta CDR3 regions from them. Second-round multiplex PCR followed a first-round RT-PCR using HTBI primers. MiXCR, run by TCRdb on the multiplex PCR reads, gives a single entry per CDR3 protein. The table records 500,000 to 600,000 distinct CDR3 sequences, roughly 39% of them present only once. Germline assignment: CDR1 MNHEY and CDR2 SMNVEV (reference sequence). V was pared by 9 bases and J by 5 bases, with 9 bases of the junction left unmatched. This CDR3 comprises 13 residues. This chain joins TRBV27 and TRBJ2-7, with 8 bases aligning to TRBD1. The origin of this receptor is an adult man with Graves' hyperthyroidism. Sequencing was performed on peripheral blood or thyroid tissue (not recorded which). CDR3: CASRDRGRHEQYF. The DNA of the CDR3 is TGTGCCAGTCGAGACAGGGGTAGGCACGAGCAGTACTTC.